The 24 T cell receptor beta chains presented below share a single source sample, sequenced in a study of prognosis after radiotherapy for stage I lung cancer. Genomic DNA served as the source from which two-round multiplex PCR generated TCR beta CDR3 amplicons. It was primers specific to each TRBV and TRBJ gene that first-round PCR used. TCRdb re-called the multiplex PCR reads with MiXCR, one entry per CDR3 protein. The table records around 17,000 distinct CDR3 sequences, 29% of them present only once. Sequenced material: PBMCs, taken before or after stereotactic body radiation therapy (not recorded which). All receptors come from a donor over 45 with non-small cell lung cancer.

This clonotype was found many times. The chain couples TRBV5-1 to TRBJ2-7, with 14 bases matching TRBD2. Germline CDR1 and CDR2: SGHRS and YFSETQ. The CDR3 contains 17 residues. V was pared by 0 bases and J by 5 bases, with 7 bases of the junction left unmatched. The chain's CDR3 is CASSLGHAGLAGDEQYF. In DNA form, the CDR3 reads TGCGCCAGCAGCTTGGGCCATGCGGGACTAGCGGGAGACGAGCAGTACTTC.

To note about this clonotype: No conserved phenylalanine or tryptophan is present at the end of the CDR3, so a read error is the likely explanation. The rearrangement links TRBV27 to TRBJ2-7, with unresolved D. Deletions cut 0 bases from V and 3 bases from J, with 12 bases between. Germline V gene data show CDR1 as MNHEY and CDR2 as SMNVEV (reference sequence). The CDR3 has 15 amino acids. The chain's CDR3 is CASSLSPRTYYEQYL. Written as DNA, the CDR3 is TGTGCCAGCAGTTTATCCCCCAGGACGTACTACGAGCAGTACTTA.

In this sample, this clonotype turned up many times. This chain uses TRBV4-3 with TRBJ2-2; 10 positions match TRBD2. The CDR3 contains 19 residues. Per germline, CDR1 LGHNA and CDR2 YSLEER. V was clipped by 1 base and J by 1 base; unmatched bases: 9. The CDR3 DNA follows: TGCGCCAGCAGCCAAGGTTATCTAGCGGGAGAGCTGAACACCGGGGAGCTGTTTTTT. Its translation: CASSQGYLAGELNTGELFF.

This clonotype was counted at least ten times. V usage is TRBV9 and J usage is TRBJ2-7; possibly TRBD1 for D (6 bases). Germline assignment: CDR1 SGDLS and CDR2 YYNGEE. There are 15 residues in the CDR3. The V end was cut by 0 bases, the J end by 0 bases, with 10 bases between. CDR3 sequence: CASSVGTDTSYEQYF. The CDR3 bases are TGTGCCAGCAGCGTAGGGACAGATACCTCCTACGAGCAGTACTTC. Supplemented by reference TRBV9 and TRBJ2-7, the full variable domain reads DSGVTQTPKHLITATGQRVTLRCSPRSGDLSVYWYQQSLDQGLQFLIQYYNGEERAKGNILERFSAQQFPDLHSELNLSSLELGDSALYFCASSVGTDTSYEQYFGPGTRLTVT.

A word on this clonotype: It may be a read error: a sequence one base away is much more abundant. V is TRBV6-5 and J is TRBJ1-1; the match to TRBD1 covers 7 bases. The CDR3 runs 14 residues. The germline CDR1 and CDR2 sequences are MNHEY and SVGAGI. The DNA for the CDR3 is TGTGCCATCAGTTATACAGGGGCTCAGGCTGAAGCTTTCTTT. It specifies CAISYTGAQAEAFF.

About this clonotype itself: Just one base apart from a much larger clone, this may be a read error. This sequence joins TRBV20-1 and TRBJ2-2; maybe TRBD2 (6 bases). Between the trimmed V and J ends, which lost 6 bases and 4 bases, there was a span of 21 bases. The CDR3 runs 16 residues. CDR1 and CDR2 (germline): DFQATT, SNEGSKA (reference sequence). This CDR3 reads CSALLVAGPVTGELFF. CDR3 coding DNA: TGCAGTGCCCTGCTGGTGGCGGGACCGGTCACCGGGGAGCTGTTTTTT.

As for this clonotype: At one end, the junction sequence differs from germline, possibly due to a read error. This chain joins TRBV12-3 or TRBV12-4 and TRBJ2-1; TRBD2 aligns across 8 bases. The CDR3 contains 15 residues. The CDR3 coding sequence is TGTGCCAGCAGGCCAGCGGGAGACTGGGTAAGTCGGCAGTCCTTC. Amino acids: CASRPAGDWVSRQSF.

This clonotype was picked up many times. The rearrangement joins TRBV11-2 to TRBJ2-1; 11 nucleotides line up with TRBD2. CDR1 SGHAT and CDR2 FQNNGV come from the germline V gene. The V segment lost 4 bases and the J segment 3 bases; nucleotides outside the gene matches: 2. This CDR3 is built from 15 residues. The CDR3 DNA is TGTGCCAGCAGCTACACTAGCGGGAGCTACAATGAGCAGTTCTTC. Translation gives CASSYTSGSYNEQFF. The full variable domain, completed using reference TRBV11-2 and TRBJ2-1, is EAGVAQSPRYKIIEKRQSVAFWCNPISGHATLYWYQQILGQGPKLLIQFQNNGVVDDSQLPKDRFSAERLKGVDSTLKIQPAKLEDSAVYLCASSYTSGSYNEQFFGPGTRLTVL.

This clonotype came up many times. V is TRBV2 and J is TRBJ2-7; possible D gene TRBD1, 6 bases. This CDR3 region has 13 residues. Germline values: CDR1 SNHLY, CDR2 FYNNEI. Trimming shortened V by 5 bases and J by 9 bases, and 17 bases separated the two germline ends. The CDR3 bases are TGTGCCAGCAGTACCGGCGACAGGAGTAGGCAGTACTTC. The encoded protein is CASSTGDRSRQYF.

Turning to this clonotype: With only one base between it and a far larger clone, this is likely a read error. V usage is TRBV6-7 and J usage is TRBJ2-5; 10 positions agree with TRBD2. TRBV6-7 is classed as an ORF, of uncertain function. CDR3 length: 14 amino acids. The CDR3 spells CASSVLAGAETKYF. CDR3 DNA sequence: TGTGCCAGCAGTGTGCTAGCGGGAGCAGAGACCAAGTACTTC.

This clonotype has ten or more counts. This chain uses TRBV28 with TRBJ2-4; D could derive from TRBD1 or TRBD2 (6 bases each). This CDR3 contains 16 residues. Between the trimmed V and J ends, which lost 5 bases and 1 base, there was a span of 15 bases. The germline CDR1 and CDR2 sequences are MDHEN and SYDVKM. The CDR3, as DNA: TGTGCCAGCAGTCTGGGGCAGGGGAGGGCCAAAAACATTCAGTACTTC. Translation: CASSLGQGRAKNIQYF. Full variable domain (outside the CDR3, taken from reference TRBV28 and TRBJ2-4): DVKVTQSSRYLVKRTGEKVFLECVQDMDHENMFWYRQDPGLGLRLIYFSYDVKMKEKGDIPEGYSVSREKKERFSLILESASTNQTSMYLCASSLGQGRAKNIQYFGAGTRLSVL.

The V gene is TRBV7-2, the J gene TRBJ2-1, with D unresolved. This CDR3 spans 13 amino acids. Trimming took off 1 base at V and 9 bases at J, with 10 bases between the two ends. Germline CDR1 and CDR2: SGHTA and FQGNSA. CDR3 coding DNA: TGTGCCAGCAGCTTAGACGCGAGTACTGAGCAGTTCTTC. Translation gives CASSLDASTEQFF.

This clonotype was counted many times. The J gene is TRBJ2-1, the V gene TRBV7-8; TRBD2 might be the D (5 bases). V was cut by 1 base and J by 6 bases, with 10 bases left in between. The CDR3 is 14 amino acids. Per the germline V gene, CDR1 is SGHVS and CDR2 is FQNEAQ. CDR3 protein: CASSLGARGNEQFF. The CDR3, as DNA: TGTGCCAGCAGCTTAGGGGCCCGGGGCAATGAGCAGTTCTTC.

With regard to this clonotype: It differs at one base from a far larger clone, so likely a read error. The chain couples TRBV6-4 to TRBJ2-1, with 14 bases lining up with TRBD2. Losses at the gene ends were 5 bases for V and 1 base for J; bases not matched to a gene: 10. This CDR3 contains 19 residues. The germline V gene encodes CDR1 MRHNA and CDR2 SNTAGT. This chain's CDR3 is CASSSPGLAGVRSYNEQFF. CDR3 nucleotides: TGTGCCAGCAGTTCCCCGGGACTAGCGGGAGTCAGGTCCTACAATGAGCAGTTCTTC.

This clonotype was picked up one time. One junction end does not reproduce the germline sequence, and a read error may be involved. The V and J genes are TRBV13 and TRBJ2-6; D possibly corresponds to TRBD1 (5 bases). This CDR3 has 15 amino acids. Germline V CDR1 and CDR2: PRHDT, FYEKMQ (reference sequence). The CDR3 nucleotides are TGTGCCAGCGGCCCAAGAGTGGCTGGGGCCAACGTCATGACTTTC. As protein: CASGPRVAGANVMTF.

This clonotype was seen repeatedly, ten times or more. This CDR3 reads CSAREQTPTYYYEQYF. The CDR3 coding sequence is TGCAGTGCTAGAGAACAGACACCCACTTACTATTACGAGCAGTACTTC. This chain links TRBV20-1 with TRBJ2-7; D is uncertain. Per the germline V gene, CDR1 is DFQATT and CDR2 is SNEGSKA (reference sequence). The CDR3 is 16 residues long. V lost 0 bases and J lost 4, with 19 bases in between.

A word on this clonotype: A far bigger clonotype differs at one base, so this is likely a read error. The chain has TRBV6-2 or TRBV6-3 and TRBJ1-1; no firm D call. CDR1 is MNHEY, CDR2 SVGEGT, per germline. This CDR3 spans 16 amino acids. V dropped 7 bases and J dropped 0 bases, with 18 bases sitting between them. For the CDR3, the DNA is TGTGCCAGCACCACCAGCACGGGCAGGATGAACACTGAAGCTTTCTTT. Translating gives CASTTSTGRMNTEAFF.

J is TRBJ2-2 and V is TRBV20-1; D may be TRBD1 (7 bases). The CDR3 contains 16 residues. V shed 0 bases and J shed 6 bases, with 17 bases lying between them. Germline V CDR1 and CDR2: DFQATT, SNEGSKA (reference sequence). This chain's CDR3 is CSARDLGGGNAGELFF. CDR3 DNA: TGCAGTGCTAGAGATCTCGGAGGGGGCAACGCCGGGGAGCTGTTTTTT.

Relative to its sample, this clonotype is medium-sized. Written as DNA, the CDR3 is TGCGCCAGCAGCCAAGATCTAGGTTTTGACGAGCAGTACTTC. Translated: CASSQDLGFDEQYF. This chain joins TRBV4-3 and TRBJ2-7; D unresolved. Per the germline V gene, CDR1 is LGHNA and CDR2 is YSLEER. This CDR3 has 14 residues. The V gene lost 0 bases and the J gene lost 5 bases, with 11 bases spanning the gap.

In its sample, this clonotype is medium-sized (0.01 to 0.1%). V is TRBV28 and J is TRBJ1-6, with D unresolved. The CDR3 length is 13 residues. CDR1 is MDHEN and CDR2 is SYDVKM in the germline V gene. V lost 5 bases and J lost 4, with 6 bases in between. CDR3 region: CASSPQYNSPLHF. CDR3 nucleotides: TGTGCCAGCAGTCCCCAATATAATTCACCCCTCCACTTT.

At least ten counts were recorded for this clonotype. Here the CDR3 DNA reads TGCGCCAGCAGACTAGGGACTAGCGGGAGGCTGGATACGCAGTATTTT. Its translation is CASRLGTSGRLDTQYF. The rearrangement joins TRBV5-1 to TRBJ2-3; 15 positions match TRBD2. The V gene's germline CDR1 is SGHRS and CDR2 YFSETQ. This CDR3 comprises 16 residues. Trimming removed 5 bases from V and 6 bases from J; junction bases left unmatched: 7.

V usage is TRBV19 and J usage is TRBJ1-5; no firm D call. The CDR3 has 15 residues. With 1 base removed from V and 9 bases from J, the gap between germline ends came to 16 bases. CDR1 and CDR2 (germline): LNHDA, SQIVND (reference sequence). CDR3 sequence reads: CASSIAAVSSRPQHF. The CDR3 DNA follows: TGTGCCAGTAGTATAGCGGCGGTTAGCAGTCGGCCCCAGCATTTT.

The table lists this clonotype with a count of one. The CDR3 DNA is TGTGCCAGCATCCCGACCGGTACTAGCTACAATGAGCAGTTCTTC. Its translation: CASIPTGTSYNEQFF. This chain connects TRBV7-2 to TRBJ2-1, with a tentative D call TRBD2 (5 bases). CDR1 and CDR2 (germline): SGHTA, FQGNSA. The CDR3 runs 15 residues. Trimming cost V 7 bases and J 3 bases, with 16 bases left between them.

This clonotype was observed a few times. This clone may be a read error of a much larger clone one base away. The chain employs TRBV20-1 and TRBJ2-7; D gene ambiguous. Trimming shortened V by 3 bases and J by 0 bases, and 18 bases separated the two germline ends. Per the germline V gene, CDR1 is DFQATT and CDR2 is SNEGSKA (reference sequence). This CDR3 is 16 amino acids long. The CDR3, as DNA: TGCAGTGCTAGCCCCCCTCTGCTGAGGCTCTCCTACGAGCAGTACTTC. Residues: CSASPPLLRLSYEQYF.